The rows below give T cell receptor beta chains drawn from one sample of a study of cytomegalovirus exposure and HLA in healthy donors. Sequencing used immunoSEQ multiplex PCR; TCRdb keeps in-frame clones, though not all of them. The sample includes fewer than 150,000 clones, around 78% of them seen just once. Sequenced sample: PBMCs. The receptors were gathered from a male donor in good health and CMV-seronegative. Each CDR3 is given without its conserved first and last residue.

CDR3: AWRETGWNQPQH; V: TRBV30; J: TRBJ1-5
CDR3: ASTKPGQRYGYT; V: TRBV5-4; J: TRBJ1-2
CDR3: ASRGLASNPYEQY; V: TRBV6-6; J: TRBJ2-7
CDR3: ASSIVGGLYGYT; V: TRBV19; J: TRBJ1-2
CDR3: ASSFGLAHYEQY; V: TRBV5-1; J: TRBJ2-7
CDR3: ASSIELLRDQPQH; V: TRBV19; J: TRBJ1-5
CDR3: ASSRSGSETYNEQF; V: TRBV4-1; J: TRBJ2-1
CDR3: AWSREVQSGQPQH; V: TRBV30; J: TRBJ1-5
CDR3: ASSLGGSLYNEQF; V: TRBV11-2; J: TRBJ2-1
CDR3: SVAVGSRRETQY; V: TRBV29-1; J: TRBJ2-5
CDR3: ASSVVVTGRRNEQF; V: TRBV9; J: TRBJ2-1
CDR3: AWSRSLLEQY; V: TRBV30; J: TRBJ2-7
CDR3: ASSNRDRNSPLH; V: TRBV5-8; J: TRBJ1-6
CDR3: AWSTGSRGYT; V: TRBV30; J: TRBJ1-2
CDR3: ANRDYITDTQY; V: TRBV10-3; J: TRBJ2-3
CDR3: SVGADNTEAF; V: TRBV29-1; J: TRBJ1-1
CDR3: ASSSRVTSGSVTGELF; V: TRBV7-8; J: TRBJ2-2
CDR3: ASSPPTGQETQY; V: TRBV18; J: TRBJ2-5
CDR3: ASSLTGSYSGANVLT; V: TRBV7-3; J: TRBJ2-6
CDR3: ASSLWVGVTLNTEAF; V: TRBV28; J: TRBJ1-1
CDR3: SNRLAGGNEQF; V: TRBV29-1; J: TRBJ2-1
CDR3: ASSFSGTDTQY; V: TRBV5-4; J: TRBJ2-3
CDR3: ASSVDQGAAYGYT; V: TRBV9; J: TRBJ1-2
CDR3: ASSLWTATNEKLF; V: TRBV5-1; J: TRBJ1-4
CDR3: ASSKEDRGHEQY; V: TRBV7-6; J: TRBJ2-7
CDR3: SVSYSSGNTIY; V: TRBV29-1; J: TRBJ1-3
CDR3: ASSPGRQENYGYT; V: TRBV18; J: TRBJ1-2
CDR3: ASSLLAGGYNEQF; V: TRBV14; J: TRBJ2-1
CDR3: SVRGVRDTGTDTQY; V: TRBV29-1; J: TRBJ2-3
CDR3: SVASGRARAFHEQY; V: TRBV29-1; J: TRBJ2-7
CDR3: ASSEALAGVVQY; V: TRBV2; J: TRBJ2-7
CDR3: ASSHRGTSGGNTGELF; V: TRBV4-1; J: TRBJ2-2
CDR3: ASSTGFRTDTQY; V: TRBV6-6; J: TRBJ2-3
CDR3: ASSVPRQGPNGYT; V: TRBV9; J: TRBJ1-2
CDR3: ASSESLMAGGRQETQY; V: TRBV9; J: TRBJ2-5
CDR3: ASGNIWDRDYEQY; V: TRBV12-5; J: TRBJ2-7
CDR3: APEGRQGSGRNTEAF; V: TRBV21-1; J: TRBJ1-1
CDR3: ACSMVEPSGANVLT; V: TRBV19; J: TRBJ2-6
CDR3: AISDTDRGGGQPQH; V: TRBV10-3; J: TRBJ1-5
CDR3: ASQRMTGRSTEAF; V: TRBV27; J: TRBJ1-1
CDR3: ATSRDFGSGLSYNEQF; V: TRBV15; J: TRBJ2-1
CDR3: ASSHRSGENQPQH; V: TRBV23-1; J: TRBJ1-5
CDR3: ASSPRVNQPQH; V: TRBV7-2; J: TRBJ1-5
CDR3: ASSVGGVTYEQY; V: TRBV9; J: TRBJ2-7
CDR3: ASSLGQGRGNEQF; V: TRBV5-4; J: TRBJ2-1
CDR3: ASSFKSNTIY; V: TRBV12-1; J: TRBJ1-3
CDR3: ASTKRDRSNYGYT; V: TRBV6-1; J: TRBJ1-2
CDR3: ASSFGTGDGYT; V: TRBV27; J: TRBJ1-2
CDR3: ASSLEAGADEQY; V: TRBV5-1; J: TRBJ2-7
CDR3: SVDTLLLRGNYGYT; V: TRBV29-1; J: TRBJ1-2
CDR3: AWSGLQVVGAGYT; V: TRBV30; J: TRBJ1-2
CDR3: ASRFDRSNTGELF; V: TRBV6-5; J: TRBJ2-2
CDR3: ASSWGGQSDEQF; V: TRBV7-2; J: TRBJ2-1
CDR3: ASSLGGATEAF; V: TRBV5-1; J: TRBJ1-1
CDR3: ASSPGLVLEQF; V: TRBV18; J: TRBJ2-1
CDR3: ASSSRDSETEAF; V: TRBV19; J: TRBJ1-1
CDR3: AISEPTAAAPYNSPLH; V: TRBV10-3; J: TRBJ1-6
CDR3: ASSVTRGYT; V: TRBV2; J: TRBJ1-2
CDR3: ASSPGTGLNTEAF; V: TRBV18; J: TRBJ1-1